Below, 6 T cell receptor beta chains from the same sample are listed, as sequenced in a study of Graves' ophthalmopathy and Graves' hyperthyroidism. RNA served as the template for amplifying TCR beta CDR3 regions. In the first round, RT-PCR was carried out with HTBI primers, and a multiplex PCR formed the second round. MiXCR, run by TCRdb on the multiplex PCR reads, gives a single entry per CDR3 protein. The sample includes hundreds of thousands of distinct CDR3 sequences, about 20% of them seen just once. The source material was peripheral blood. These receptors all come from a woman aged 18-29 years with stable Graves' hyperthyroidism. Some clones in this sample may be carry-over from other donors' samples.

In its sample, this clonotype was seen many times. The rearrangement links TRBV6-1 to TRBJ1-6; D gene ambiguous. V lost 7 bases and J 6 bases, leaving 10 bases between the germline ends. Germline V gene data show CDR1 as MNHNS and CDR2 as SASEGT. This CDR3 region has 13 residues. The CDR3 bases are TGTGCCAGCATCATCCGAGCTAATTCACCCCTCCACTTT. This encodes CASIIRANSPLHF.

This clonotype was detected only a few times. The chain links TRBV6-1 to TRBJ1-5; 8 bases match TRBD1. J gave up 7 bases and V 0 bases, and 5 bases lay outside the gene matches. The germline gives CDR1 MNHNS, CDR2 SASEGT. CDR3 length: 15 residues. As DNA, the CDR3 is TGTGCCAGCAGTGAAGCGGACAGGGCCGGACAGCCCCAGCATTTT. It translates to CASSEADRAGQPQHF.

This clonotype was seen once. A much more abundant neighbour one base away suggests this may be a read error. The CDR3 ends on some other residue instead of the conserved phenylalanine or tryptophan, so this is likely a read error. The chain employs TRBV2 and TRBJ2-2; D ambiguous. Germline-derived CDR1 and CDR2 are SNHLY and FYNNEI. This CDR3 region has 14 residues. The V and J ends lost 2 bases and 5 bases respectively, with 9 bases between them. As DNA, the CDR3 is TGTGCCAGCAGTGAAAGCACACTTACCGGGGAGCTGTTTTTG. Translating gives CASSESTLTGELFL.

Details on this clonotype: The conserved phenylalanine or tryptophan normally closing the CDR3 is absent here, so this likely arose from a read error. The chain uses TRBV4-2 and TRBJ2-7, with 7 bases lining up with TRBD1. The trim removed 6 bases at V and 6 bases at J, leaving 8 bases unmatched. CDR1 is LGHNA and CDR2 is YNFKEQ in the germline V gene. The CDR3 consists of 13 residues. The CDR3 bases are TGTGCCAGCAGGCTTCGGGACAGTCCCGAGCAGTACTCC. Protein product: CASRLRDSPEQYS.

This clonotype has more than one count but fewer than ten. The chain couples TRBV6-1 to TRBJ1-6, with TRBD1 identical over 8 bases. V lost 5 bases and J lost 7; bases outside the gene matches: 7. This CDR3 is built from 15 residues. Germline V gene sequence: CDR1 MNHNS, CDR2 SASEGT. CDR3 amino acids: CASSTRDRRNSPLHF. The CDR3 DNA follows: TGTGCCAGCAGTACAAGGGACAGGCGAAATTCACCCCTCCACTTT.

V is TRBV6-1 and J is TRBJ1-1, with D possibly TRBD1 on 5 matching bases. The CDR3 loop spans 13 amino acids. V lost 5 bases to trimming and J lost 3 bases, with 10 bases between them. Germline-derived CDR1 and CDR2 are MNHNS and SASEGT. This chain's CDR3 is CASSRVGDTEAFF. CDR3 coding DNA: TGTGCCAGCAGTAGGGTAGGGGACACTGAAGCTTTCTTT.